This passage covers 27 T cell receptor beta chains from one sample sequenced in a study of STAT5B mutations in CD4+ large granular lymphocyte leukemia. The method was immunoSEQ multiplex PCR; TCRdb's version includes in-frame clones alone and lacks a portion of them. The top ten clones hold about 0.6% of a sample with roughly 24,000 clones, about three quarters of them seen once. The sample comprised CD4+ T cells from blood buffy coats. The source is a human donor in good health.

The gene calls are TRBV10-3 and TRBJ2-7, with 8 bases aligning to TRBD2. The junction had 8 bases not matched to a gene; V was cut back by 10 bases and J by 3 bases. There are 13 residues in the CDR3. In germline, CDR1 is ENHRY, CDR2 SYGVKD. The CDR3 region has the DNA TGTGCCACCGGACTAGCCTCGGACTACGAGCAGTACTTC. This gives the protein CATGLASDYEQYF.

This chain uses TRBV27 with TRBJ1-4; D uncertain. Per germline, CDR1 MNHEY and CDR2 SMNVEV (reference sequence). V lost 5 bases to trimming and J lost 0 bases, with 10 bases between them. The CDR3 runs 15 residues. Written as DNA, the CDR3 is TGTGCCAGCAGTCGGGCCTCTTCAACTAATGAAAAACTGTTTTTT. As protein: CASSRASSTNEKLFF.

This chain uses TRBV18 with TRBJ1-2; D is possibly TRBD1 (6 bases). Germline CDR1 KGHSH, CDR2 LQKENI. The CDR3 totals 13 residues. V lost 3 bases, J lost 4 bases, and 9 bases lay in between. CDR3 DNA: TGTGCCAGCTCACCGGACAGTATCTATGGCTACACCTTC. As protein: CASSPDSIYGYTF.

The rearrangement links TRBV6-6 to TRBJ2-7, with a possible D match to TRBD2 (7 bases). Trimming cost V 2 bases and J 7 bases, with 18 bases left between them. CDR1 MNHNY and CDR2 SVGAGI come from the germline V gene (reference sequence). The CDR3 contains 15 residues. DNA of the CDR3: TGTGCCAGCAGTTACGGGTCGGGGGGCCTAGGAGAGCAGTACTTC. Protein product: CASSYGSGGLGEQYF.

J is TRBJ1-1 and V is TRBV11-2; tentatively, D is TRBD1 (6 bases). This CDR3 comprises 15 residues. The germline CDR1 and CDR2 sequences are SGHAT and FQNNGV. Between the trimmed V and J ends, which lost 3 bases and 1 base, there was a span of 12 bases. CDR3 region: CASSFGGRGNTEAFF. The CDR3 region has the DNA TGTGCCAGCAGCTTCGGGGGCAGGGGGAACACTGAAGCTTTCTTT.

The sample holds one count of this clone. This chain connects TRBV9 to TRBJ1-3, with no clear D. The CDR3 runs 14 residues. CDR1 and CDR2 (germline): SGDLS, YYNGEE. The V end lost 3 bases, the J end lost 1 base, and 8 bases lay between the germline ends. This chain's CDR3 is CASSADISGNTIYF. CDR3 nucleotide sequence: TGTGCCAGCAGCGCCGACATTTCTGGAAACACCATATATTTT.

The chain recombines TRBV9 with TRBJ1-6, with D perhaps TRBD1 (5 bases). V was trimmed by 0 bases and J by 10 bases, leaving 14 bases between them. Germline V gene sequence: CDR1 SGDLS, CDR2 YYNGEE. The CDR3 is 15 residues long. CDR3 DNA sequence: TGTGCCAGCAGCGTAGGGGGACTGCGAGGGTCACCCCTCCACTTT. This sequence encodes CASSVGGLRGSPLHF. Drawing the rest from reference TRBV9 and TRBJ1-6, the complete variable domain is DSGVTQTPKHLITATGQRVTLRCSPRSGDLSVYWYQQSLDQGLQFLIQYYNGEERAKGNILERFSAQQFPDLHSELNLSSLELGDSALYFCASSVGGLRGSPLHFGNGTRLTVT.

The chain has TRBV4-3 and TRBJ1-2; D remains ambiguous. This CDR3 has 13 residues. With 0 bases removed from V and 8 bases from J, the gap between germline ends came to 10 bases. Germline loops: CDR1 LGHNA, CDR2 YSLEER. This CDR3 reads CASSQDAVVGYTF. For the CDR3, the DNA is TGCGCCAGCAGCCAAGACGCTGTTGTAGGCTACACCTTC.

The chain uses TRBV6-6 and TRBJ1-2; 8 bases match TRBD1. Germline trimming cut 2 bases from V and 4 bases from J; bases unmatched to any gene: 3. The germline V gene has CDR1 MNHNY and CDR2 SVGAGI (reference sequence). The CDR3 is made up of 14 amino acids. The CDR3 loop reads CASSYPDRVYGYTF. DNA for the CDR3: TGTGCCAGCAGTTACCCGGACAGGGTCTATGGCTACACCTTC.

The J gene is TRBJ2-5, the V gene TRBV14, with a possible D match to TRBD2 (6 bases). Germline CDR1 reads SGHDN; CDR2 reads FVKESK. CDR3 size: 16 residues. Between the trimmed V and J ends, which lost 2 bases and 7 bases, there was a span of 20 bases. The CDR3 is CASSQILGRPPGTQYF. CDR3 sequence (DNA): TGTGCCAGCAGCCAAATTCTGGGGAGGCCCCCGGGGACCCAGTACTTC. Full variable domain (remainder filled in from reference TRBV14 and TRBJ2-5): EAGVTQFPSHSVIEKGQTVTLRCDPISGHDNLYWYRRVMGKEIKFLLHFVKESKQDESGMPNNRFLAERTGGTYSTLKVQPAELEDSGVYFCASSQILGRPPGTQYFGPGTRLLVL.

The chain has TRBV2 and TRBJ2-5; 9 nucleotides line up with TRBD1. The germline V gene encodes CDR1 SNHLY and CDR2 FYNNEI. Trimming cost V 4 bases and J 4 bases; bases outside gene matches: 4. The CDR3 loop spans 14 amino acids. The CDR3 protein is CASSGGQGIETQYF. DNA of the CDR3: TGTGCCAGCAGTGGGGGACAGGGCATAGAGACCCAGTACTTC.

The chain couples TRBV2 to TRBJ2-7; D gene ambiguous. Trimming took off 5 bases at V and 3 bases at J, with 5 bases between the two ends. The germline V gene has CDR1 SNHLY and CDR2 FYNNEI. The CDR3 totals 11 residues. CDR3 bases: TGTGCCAGCAGTTTTATCTACGAGCAGTACTTC. This encodes CASSFIYEQYF.

The genes are TRBV10-3 and TRBJ1-1; 9 bases line up with TRBD1. V shed 2 bases, J shed 1 base, and the junction held 8 bases outside the gene matches. The CDR3 is 17 amino acids. CDR1 and CDR2 (germline): ENHRY, SYGVKD. CDR3 protein: CAISEPGTGIQNTEAFF. The CDR3 region has the DNA TGTGCCATCAGTGAGCCCGGGACAGGGATTCAGAACACTGAAGCTTTCTTT.

The chain uses TRBV7-8 and TRBJ1-4; 9 nucleotides agree with TRBD1. The CDR3 length is 15 residues. V lost 6 bases to trimming and J lost 8 bases; unmatched junction nucleotides: 10. The germline gives CDR1 SGHVS, CDR2 FQNEAQ. The CDR3: CASSHYRDREEKLFF. In nucleotides, the CDR3 is TGTGCCAGCAGTCACTACCGGGACAGGGAGGAAAAACTGTTTTTT.

This clone has a single count. The V and J genes are TRBV28 and TRBJ1-1; no firm D call. V gave up 6 bases and J gave up 10 bases, with 21 bases separating them. The germline CDR1 and CDR2 sequences are MDHEN and SYDVKM. The CDR3 loop spans 14 amino acids. The CDR3 DNA sequence: TGTGCCAGCAGGGTGAACAGAGTGGCACCTGGAGCTTTCTTT. It translates to CASRVNRVAPGAFF.

This chain joins TRBV28 and TRBJ2-5, with 13 bases lining up with TRBD2. This CDR3 contains 17 residues. J gave up 4 bases and V 5 bases, and 10 bases lay outside the gene matches. Germline V lookup: CDR1 MDHEN, CDR2 SYDVKM. Here the CDR3 DNA reads TGTGCCAGCAGTCCCGTCGTTTGGACTAGCGGGGGAGAGACCCAGTACTTC. Residues: CASSPVVWTSGGETQYF.

This clone was seen more than once but under ten times. V usage is TRBV7-2 and J usage is TRBJ2-1, with TRBD2 matching 12 bases. V shed 3 bases and J 4 bases; nucleotides not matched to a gene: 4. The germline CDR1 and CDR2 sequences are SGHTA and FQGNSA. The length of the CDR3 is 16 residues. Here the CDR3 DNA reads TGTGCCAGCAGCTTCTCTCTAGCGGGGGGGTACAATGAGCAGTTCTTC. It yields the protein CASSFSLAGGYNEQFF.

In DNA, the CDR3 is TGTGCCAGCAGCTTCGGACAGGGCACAGATACGCAGTATTTT. Residues: CASSFGQGTDTQYF. The gene calls are TRBV5-4 and TRBJ2-3; 7 bases map to TRBD1. The CDR3 is 14 amino acids. With V trimmed by 2 bases and J by 1 base, 1 base remained unmatched. Germline CDR1 is SGHNT and CDR2 is YYREEE (reference sequence).

This chain connects TRBV5-1 to TRBJ2-2; TRBD1 matches 7 bases. CDR1 SGHRS and CDR2 YFSETQ come from the germline V gene. This CDR3 has 14 residues. J gave up 7 bases and V 0 bases, and 3 bases lay outside the gene matches. The CDR3 spells CASSLGQGNGELFF. In nucleotides, the CDR3 is TGCGCCAGCAGCTTGGGACAGGGAAACGGGGAGCTGTTTTTT.

This clone was seen more than once but under ten times. The CDR3 nucleotides read TGTGCCTACAGGGTCATGAACACTGAAGCTTTCTTT. Translating gives CAYRVMNTEAFF. The rearrangement links TRBV6-5 to TRBJ1-1; TRBD1 is a possible D gene (6 bases). Germline CDR1 and CDR2: MNHEY and SVGAGI. V lost 11 bases, J lost 0 bases, and 10 bases lay in between. This CDR3 has 12 residues.

Worth noting for this clone: At one of its ends the junction is not consistent with the germline gene, which may arise from a read error. The rearrangement uses TRBV2 and TRBJ1-2; 9 bases are shared with TRBD1. Germline-derived CDR1 and CDR2 are SNHLY and FYNNEI. The CDR3 is 15 residues long. The CDR3 protein is CASSGTGTGLYVYSF. The CDR3 DNA follows: TGTGCCAGCAGTGGCACGGGGACAGGGCTCTATGTGTATAGCTTC. The full variable domain, with the rest looked up from reference TRBV2 and TRBJ1-2, is EPEVTQTPSHQVTQMGQEVILRCVPISNHLYFYWYRQILGQKVEFLVSFYNNEISEKSEIFDDQFSVERPDGSNFTLKIRSTKLEDSAMYFCASSGTGTGLYVYSFGSGTRLTVV.

This clone was detected a few times. CDR3 DNA sequence: TGTGCCAGCAGCGATGGACAGGGGGCCACTGAAGCTTTCTTT. It yields the protein CASSDGQGATEAFF. The chain joins TRBV5-4 to TRBJ1-1; the match to TRBD1 covers 11 bases. The CDR3 has 14 residues. Trimming at V came to 4 bases and at J to 4 bases, leaving 3 bases not matched to a gene. Germline lookup yields CDR1 SGHNT and CDR2 YYREEE (reference sequence).

The chain uses TRBV29-1 and TRBJ1-1; D is undetermined. This CDR3 has 13 amino acids. The V end was cut by 4 bases, the J end by 10 bases, with 19 bases between. Per germline, CDR1 SQVTM and CDR2 ANQGSEA. CDR3 nucleotide sequence: TGCAGCGTTGGCCACACCCTGACATCAGGAGCTTTCTTT. This sequence encodes CSVGHTLTSGAFF.

The chain employs TRBV19 and TRBJ1-4, with 12 bases fitting TRBD1. In germline, CDR1 is LNHDA, CDR2 SQIVND (reference sequence). The V segment lost 5 bases and the J segment 8 bases; nucleotides outside the gene matches: 9. The CDR3 runs to 16 residues. The CDR3: CASSFGTGTGGEKLFF. DNA of the CDR3: TGTGCCAGTAGTTTTGGAACCGGGACAGGGGGCGAAAAACTGTTTTTT.

This clone was seen only a few times. The chain uses TRBV7-2 and TRBJ2-7; D call uncertain. This CDR3 spans 15 amino acids. Trimming took 5 bases from V and 3 from J, leaving 17 bases between them. In germline, CDR1 is SGHTA, CDR2 FQGNSA. The CDR3 nucleotides are TGTGCCAGCAGCCCCGGAGCCCGATCTCTCTACGAGCAGTACTTC. Protein sequence: CASSPGARSLYEQYF.

The chain joins TRBV6-5 to TRBJ1-6, with D uncertain. The V end was cut by 5 bases, the J end by 10 bases, with 15 bases between. Germline V gene lookup returns CDR1 MNHEY and CDR2 SVGAGI. The CDR3 length is 14 residues. CDR3 loop: CASSDNSQRSPLHF. In DNA, the CDR3 is TGTGCCAGCAGTGATAACAGCCAGCGATCACCCCTCCACTTT.

The chain joins TRBV11-3 to TRBJ2-7, with TRBD1 identical over 8 bases. The V gene's germline CDR1 is SGHNT and CDR2 YENEEA. The length of the CDR3 is 15 residues. The junction had 9 bases not matched to a gene; V was cut back by 5 bases and J by 3 bases. The CDR3 protein is CASSKNTGGLYEQYF. The CDR3 nucleotides are TGTGCCAGCAGCAAAAATACAGGGGGACTCTACGAGCAGTACTTC. Full variable domain (rest looked up from reference TRBV11-3 and TRBJ2-7): EAGVVQSPRYKIIEKKQPVAFWCNPISGHNTLYWYLQNLGQGPELLIRYENEEAVDDSQLPKDRFSAERLKGVDSTLKIQPAELGDSAVYLCASSKNTGGLYEQYFGPGTRLTVT.